This T cell receptor (beta chain) was obtained from a study of cytomegalovirus exposure and HLA in healthy donors. Study findings and constraints: Later analysis associated a missense DCLRE1C variant with TCR beta V- and J-gene trimming. A later analysis found that most CMV-associated TCR beta chains appeared HLA-restricted. Whilst most TCR sequences proved rare, a subset of public TCRs occurred across many donors.

13 Jbeta primers and 60 Vbeta primers were used for the PCR. The method was immunoSEQ multiplex PCR; TCRdb's version includes in-frame clones alone and lacks a portion of them. The table has under 150,000 clones, roughly 82% seen once. In the case of this clone: The antigen is unknown.

The source material was PBMCs. This receptor was taken from a man aged 45-65 years in good health and CMV-seronegative.

CDR3 nucleotide sequence: TGTGCCAGCAGTTGGGGCGGGGGGGCGTACGAGCAGTACTTC. This translates into CASSWGGGAYEQYF. The J gene is TRBJ2-7, the V gene TRBV27; 9 bases align to TRBD2. From germline, CDR1 is MNHEY and CDR2 SMNVEV (reference sequence). The CDR3 length is 14 residues. With 4 bases clipped from V and 4 bases from J, the junction kept 5 bases outside the gene matches.